The subject of this entry is one T cell receptor beta chain. Losses at the gene ends were 8 bases for V and 4 bases for J; bases not matched to a gene: 3. Germline CDR1 and CDR2: KGHSH and LQKENI. The CDR3 extends over 12 amino acids. Profiling relied on immunoSEQ multiplex PCR, and the TCRdb table lists in-frame clones only, not all of them. The repertoire consists of roughly 200,000 clones, with around 88% occurring once and the leading ten covering roughly 9.4%. The sample comes from a study of blood T cell repertoires in COVID-19. Background on the study: Sites in the United States, Italy and Spain provided acute and convalescent COVID-19 samples. PBMCs, B-cell-depleted T cells, or T cells provided the cDNA or gDNA that made up the material.

This TCR derives from a man between 35 and 55 years old with active or convalescent COVID-19. V gene TRBV18 combines with J gene TRBJ2-3; 7 nucleotides match TRBD1. Sequencing input: peripheral blood. This CDR3 reads CASGQVADTQYF. DNA for the CDR3: TGTGCCAGCGGACAGGTCGCAGATACGCAGTATTTT. The full variable domain, its missing parts supplied by reference TRBV18 and TRBJ2-3, is NAGVMQNPRHLVRRRGQEARLRCSPMKGHSHVYWYRQLPEEGLKFMVYLQKENIIDESGMPKERFSAEFPKEGPSILRIQQVVRGDSAAYFCASGQVADTQYFGPGTRLTVL.